Listed below are T cell receptor beta chains from one sample, sequenced in a study of molecular identifiers for immune sequencing clone quantification. TCRdb redid the calling of the PCR reads with MiXCR, one entry per CDR3 protein. Among approximately 320,000 distinct CDR3 sequences listed, roughly 24% were seen once. Sequences were obtained from naive CD8+ T cells from blood, with Jurkat cell RNA spiked in. Receptors originate from a human donor in good health. Some libraries in this study had Jurkat cell RNA spiked in. Both conserved end residues are part of each CDR3. The order of the fields is V gene, clone size, J gene, D gene, CDR3 DNA, CDR3 protein. A D gene is named only where the DNA matches it firmly. Clone size appears in some rows only: once, few, many, or a class for an expanded clone.

V: TRBV6-1
size: .
J: TRBJ1-5
D: .
DNA: TGTGCCAGCAGTGAAGAGGTCACCTACCCTCTTGCACCCCAGCATTTT
CDR3: CASSEEVTYPLAPQHF

V: TRBV27
size: .
J: TRBJ1-2
D: .
DNA: TGTGCCAGCAGTTTATCGGGGACACCTAACTATGGCTACACCTTC
CDR3: CASSLSGTPNYGYTF

V: TRBV24-1
size: .
J: TRBJ2-1
D: .
DNA: TGTGCCACCGGGGTTAGAAATGAGCAGTTCTTC
CDR3: CATGVRNEQFF

V: TRBV30
size: many
J: TRBJ2-7
D: TRBD1
DNA: TGTGCCTGGAGGGTCTGGGACAGGGGTTCCGAGCAGTACTTC
CDR3: CAWRVWDRGSEQYF

V: TRBV5-1
size: many
J: TRBJ2-7
D: .
DNA: TGCGCCAGCAGCCCCGGACATTACGAGCAGTACTTC
CDR3: CASSPGHYEQYF

V: TRBV27
size: .
J: TRBJ1-6
D: .
DNA: TGTGCCAGCAGTTTAGCGTTTGGCGGGAGTTCACCCCTCCACTTT
CDR3: CASSLAFGGSSPLHF

V: TRBV7-6
size: .
J: TRBJ2-7
D: .
DNA: TGTGCCAGCAGCTCCGGCCCTAACTACGAGCAGTACTTC
CDR3: CASSSGPNYEQYF

V: TRBV4-1
size: many
J: TRBJ1-2
D: .
DNA: TGCGCCAGCAGCCAAGGCCGACAAGTTAACTATGGCTACACCTTC
CDR3: CASSQGRQVNYGYTF

V: TRBV12-3/TRBV12-4
size: .
J: TRBJ2-5
D: .
DNA: TGTGCCAGCAGTCCGGTCAGCGGAGGAGAGACCCAGTACTTC
CDR3: CASSPVSGGETQYF

V: TRBV9
size: many
J: TRBJ1-1
D: .
DNA: TGTGCCAGCAGCGAGGGGGGTGGCACTGAAGCTTTCTTT
CDR3: CASSEGGGTEAFF

V: TRBV19
size: .
J: TRBJ2-3
D: .
DNA: TGTGCCAGTAGTATTCCTACGGTCGAGTCCACAGATACGCAGTATTTT
CDR3: CASSIPTVESTDTQYF

V: TRBV7-6
size: .
J: TRBJ2-7
D: TRBD2
DNA: TGTGCCAGCAGCCTCTCGACTAGCGCGATACCCGAGGCCTACGAGCAGTACTTC
CDR3: CASSLSTSAIPEAYEQYF

V: TRBV25-1
size: few
J: TRBJ2-2
D: TRBD1
DNA: TGTGCCAGCAGTGGTGAAGGGGGCTGGAACGGGGAGCTGTTTTTT
CDR3: CASSGEGGWNGELFF

V: TRBV7-3
size: .
J: TRBJ1-1
D: TRBD1
DNA: TGTGCCAGCAGCTCTAGGACAGGGCCTTACACTGAAGCTTTCTTT
CDR3: CASSSRTGPYTEAFF

V: TRBV19
size: many
J: TRBJ2-3
D: .
DNA: TGTGCCAGTAGTATAGACCGTAGCGGAGTCGCAGATACGCAGTATTTT
CDR3: CASSIDRSGVADTQYF

V: TRBV4-3
size: few
J: TRBJ2-1
D: TRBD2
DNA: TGCGCCAGCAGCCAAGATCTGGGGACTAGCGGAGTGAATGAGCAGTTCTTC
CDR3: CASSQDLGTSGVNEQFF

V: TRBV4-3
size: .
J: TRBJ2-3
D: TRBD2
DNA: TGCGCCAGCAGCCAAGCCTTTGTGGATGCCGCCTCGGGACTAGGCACAGATACGCAGTATTTT
CDR3: CASSQAFVDAASGLGTDTQYF

V: TRBV11-2
size: few
J: TRBJ2-3
D: TRBD1
DNA: TGTGCCAGCAGCTTCGGACAGGTGGAGGTGGCAGATACGCAGTATTTT
CDR3: CASSFGQVEVADTQYF

V: TRBV30
size: many
J: TRBJ1-5
D: .
DNA: TGTGCCTGGAGGCAACAGTACAGCAATCAGCCCCAGCATTTT
CDR3: CAWRQQYSNQPQHF

V: TRBV2
size: few
J: TRBJ1-1
D: .
DNA: TGTGCCAGCAGTGAAGAAGACAGGCTGAACACTGAAGCTTTCTTT
CDR3: CASSEEDRLNTEAFF

V: TRBV2
size: .
J: TRBJ2-3
D: TRBD2
DNA: TGTGCCACGGTGACTAGCGGGACCTTCACAGATACGCAGTATTTT
CDR3: CATVTSGTFTDTQYF

V: TRBV7-2
size: few
J: TRBJ2-3
D: TRBD2
DNA: TGTGCCAGCAGCTCTTCTGCGGGGGGGGGGACAGATACGCAGTATTTT
CDR3: CASSSSAGGGTDTQYF

V: TRBV7-9
size: many
J: TRBJ2-7
D: TRBD2
DNA: TGTGCCAGCAGCGTCGGGACTAGCGGAACTAACTCCTACGAGCAGTACTTC
CDR3: CASSVGTSGTNSYEQYF

V: TRBV5-6
size: .
J: TRBJ1-1
D: .
DNA: TGTGCCAGCAGCTTGTGGGGGCTGAACACTGAAGCTTTCTTT
CDR3: CASSLWGLNTEAFF

V: TRBV5-6
size: few
J: TRBJ1-5
D: .
DNA: TGTGCCAGCAGCTTGGATGGGGAGTATAGCAATCAGCCCCAGCATTTT
CDR3: CASSLDGEYSNQPQHF

V: TRBV5-4
size: few
J: TRBJ1-1
D: .
DNA: TGTGCCAGCAGCTTGGGGCCAACAGCTTTCTTT
CDR3: CASSLGPTAFF